This TCR beta chain was observed in a study of blood T cell repertoires in COVID-19 (dated by TCRdb to about 2020). In the study overall: Collaborator samples came from the United States, Italy and Spain and covered acute and convalescent phases of COVID-19. The prospective study material was composed of cDNA or gDNA derived from T cells, B-cell-depleted T cells, or PBMCs. Subjects who had been exposed to COVID-19, were actively infected with it, or had recovered from it provided the deeply sampled blood TCRbeta repertoires that made up the dataset. A freely available public database, intended as a resource for researchers studying the immune response to SARS-CoV-2, is where the repertoires were released. Samples were obtained from the ongoing ImmuneRACE study (first 160 participants) and from 1,254 subjects provided by 6 global collaborators. Sample metadata almost always included a de-identified subject ID, COVID-19 status, age in years and sex. HLA class I and class II types, where available, came from metadata supplied by the sample provider rather than from assay-based typing.

Whole blood was collected in K2EDTA tubes by collaborating institutions according to the institutions' own protocols. Collaborator samples were shipped for TCRbeta analysis as frozen whole blood, isolated PBMCs, or DNA extracted from either sample type. With regard to this clone: No antigen is known for it. No base quality values were provided; no much bigger clone lies one nucleotide off.

Study-wide conclusions, independent of this receptor: Clinical and demographic metadata were provided uncurated, with the amount varying by source and participant.

After removal of 0 bases from V and 7 bases from J, the junction retains 10 bases not matched to a gene. Looking up the germline V gene (reference sequence) yields CDR1 LNHNV and CDR2 YYDKDF. The CDR3 spans 17 residues, from the cysteine through the phenylalanine. Left in the record is the CDR3 DNA by itself, 51 bases read in frame from the first base. TCRbeta CDR3 regions were amplified from genomic DNA by means of the immunoSEQ Assay, a bias-controlled multiplex PCR. On the study's bioinformatics: Within the assay, amplification of reference gene primers was used to estimate how many nucleated cells each sample contained. To quantify the absolute abundance of each unique TCRbeta CDR3 rearrangement, sequence reads were collapsed and filtered. For each sample, productive Simpson clonality was calculated by taking the square root of Simpson's diversity index across productive rearrangements. TCRdb's version of the immuneACCESS table is confined to in-frame rearrangements and falls short of the full clone set. An unresolved V gene accounts for under half of the shortfall where checked; the remainder is of unknown origin. D and trimming were read from the DNA, whereas the V and J calls and clone size are those reported in that table. The sample includes 180,000 or so clones, with approximately 78% observed a single time. Around 2.8% of the sample comes from the top ten.

This receptor was taken from a woman older than 75 with active or convalescent COVID-19. Sequencing was performed on peripheral blood. This chain joins TRBV15 to TRBJ2-2, with 8 bases matching TRBD2. The CDR3 protein sequence reads: CATSRDIAGGVGGELFF. The bases read TGTGCCACCAGCAGAGATATTGCGGGGGGAGTTGGCGGGGAGCTGTTTTTT.